Shown below are 5 T cell receptor beta chains from a single sample sequenced in a study of shared clonotypes between healthy human individuals. Using immunoSEQ multiplex PCR, the repertoire was profiled, and TCRdb retains in-frame clones only, with some absent. This table holds 1.5 million to 2.5 million clones, about 95% found once. It was CD45RO-negative cells, positively selected for CCR7, that made up naive CD8 cells, with terminally differentiated effector memory CD45RA+ cells excluded. Sequenced material: naive CD8+ T cells sorted from blood. These receptors all come from a man younger than 30 in good health.

The chain links TRBV9 to TRBJ2-3, with 7 bases lining up with TRBD2. The CDR3 loop spans 14 amino acids. In germline, CDR1 is SGDLS, CDR2 YYNGEE. V was clipped by 6 bases and J by 0 bases; unmatched bases: 4. CDR3: CASNGAGSTDTQYF. For the CDR3, the DNA is TGTGCCAGCAACGGAGCGGGGAGCACAGATACGCAGTATTTT.

The gene calls are TRBV7-6 and TRBJ2-3, with D possibly matching TRBD1 (6 bases). Germline V gene sequence: CDR1 SGHVS, CDR2 FNYEAQ. Trimming stripped 1 base from V and 4 bases from J, with 12 bases between. The CDR3 has 15 amino acids. The CDR3, as DNA: TGTGCCAGCAGCTTAGATTTCACAGGGCCAGATACGCAGTATTTT. Translated, it gives CASSLDFTGPDTQYF.

The chain is built from TRBV30 and TRBJ2-2, with 9 bases lining up with TRBD1. J gave up 6 bases and V 7 bases, and 6 bases lay outside the gene matches. From germline, CDR1 is GTSNPN and CDR2 SVGIG (reference sequence). This CDR3 has 13 amino acids. Here the CDR3 DNA reads TGTGCCTTAGAACAGGGGGCAGCCGGGGAGCTGTTTTTT. Translation gives CALEQGAAGELFF. Combining the CDR3 with reference TRBV30 and TRBJ2-2 gives the whole variable domain SQTIHQWPATLVQPVGSPLSLECTVEGTSNPNLYWYRQAAGRGLQLLFYSVGIGQISSEVPQNLSASRPQDRQFILSSKKLLLSDSGFYLCALEQGAAGELFFGEGSRLTVL.

The V call is TRBV6-1, the J call TRBJ1-2; D ambiguous. CDR3 size: 13 residues. CDR1 is MNHNS and CDR2 is SASEGT in the germline V gene. V was cut by 1 base and J by 8 bases, with 11 bases left in between. The chain's CDR3 is CASSEGPGWGYTF. The DNA for the CDR3 is TGTGCCAGCAGTGAAGGCCCGGGATGGGGCTACACCTTC.

The chain has TRBV21-1 and TRBJ2-3; whether TRBD1, the table's D call, matches the DNA was not checked. TRBV21-1 is flagged as a pseudogene. CDR3 size: 12 residues. The CDR3 reads CAIGRGTDTQYF. The DNA for the CDR3 is TGTGCCATCGGCAGGGGCACAGATACGCAGTATTTT.